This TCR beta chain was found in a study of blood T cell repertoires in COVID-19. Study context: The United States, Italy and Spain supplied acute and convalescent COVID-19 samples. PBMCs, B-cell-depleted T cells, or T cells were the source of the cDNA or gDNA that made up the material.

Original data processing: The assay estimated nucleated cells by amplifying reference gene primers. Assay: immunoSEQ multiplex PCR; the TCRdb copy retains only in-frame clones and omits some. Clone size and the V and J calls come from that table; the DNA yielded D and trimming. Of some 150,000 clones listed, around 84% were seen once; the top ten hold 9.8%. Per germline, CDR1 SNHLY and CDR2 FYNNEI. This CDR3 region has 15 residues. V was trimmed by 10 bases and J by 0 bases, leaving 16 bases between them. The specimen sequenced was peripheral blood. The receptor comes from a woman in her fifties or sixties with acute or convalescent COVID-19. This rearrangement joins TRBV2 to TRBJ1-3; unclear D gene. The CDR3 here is CANARDYLSGNTIYF. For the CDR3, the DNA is TGTGCCAACGCACGGGATTACCTCTCTGGAAACACCATATATTTT.